These T cell receptor beta chains were read from a single sample in a study of blood T cell repertoires in COVID-19. Assay used: immunoSEQ multiplex PCR; TCRdb lists only in-frame clones, some missing. In the table there are more than 200,000 clones, about 88% of which are singletons. Sequencing was performed on peripheral blood. The receptors originated from a woman between 45 and 65 years old with COVID-19, enrolled during active disease. Both conserved end residues are part of each CDR3. D genes are given only for firm matches. The size of a clone is reported for some rows only, either as once, few or many, or as a class for expanded clones.

J gene	V gene	clone size	CDR3 length	D gene	CDR3 protein	CDR3 DNA
TRBJ1-5	TRBV27	NA	13	NA	CASAGVGNQPQHF	TGTGCCAGCGCGGGGGTGGGCAATCAGCCCCAGCATTTT
TRBJ1-5	TRBV20-1	few	15	NA	CSASSGRYSNQPQHF	TGCAGTGCTAGTTCAGGCCGATATAGCAATCAGCCCCAGCATTTT
TRBJ1-1	TRBV19	NA	14	NA	CASSIGGGPTEAFF	TGTGCCAGTAGTATAGGGGGAGGGCCCACTGAAGCTTTCTTT
TRBJ2-2	TRBV19	NA	17	NA	CASSIGHAGSSTGELFF	TGTGCCAGTAGTATAGGCCATGCAGGGTCCAGCACCGGGGAGCTGTTTTTT
TRBJ2-3	TRBV11-2	NA	16	NA	CASSLGTGQSTDTQYF	TGTGCCAGCAGCTTAGGAACAGGGCAAAGCACAGATACGCAGTATTTT
TRBJ1-2	TRBV5-4	few	17	NA	CASSLPTVTILNYGYTF	TGTGCCAGCAGCTTGCCCACGGTTACTATCCTTAACTATGGCTACACCTTC
TRBJ2-1	TRBV10-3	NA	14	TRBD2	CASHPAGGPGEQFF	TGTGCCAGCCACCCCGCGGGGGGGCCAGGTGAGCAGTTCTTC
TRBJ2-5	TRBV24-1	NA	15	TRBD1	CATSDQYRGQETQYF	TGTGCCACCAGTGATCAATACAGGGGTCAGGAGACCCAGTACTTC
TRBJ2-4	TRBV2	NA	16	NA	CASSEGKQGAKNIQYF	TGTGCCAGCAGTGAAGGGAAGCAGGGCGCCAAAAACATTCAGTACTTC
TRBJ2-1	TRBV7-2	NA	16	NA	CASSSAPEVLYNEQFF	TGTGCCAGCAGCTCGGCCCCAGAGGTGTTGTACAATGAGCAGTTCTTC
TRBJ1-4	TRBV6-5	NA	15	NA	CASLRGPPTGEKLFF	TGTGCCAGTTTAAGGGGCCCACCCACTGGGGAAAAACTGTTTTTT
TRBJ2-5	TRBV5-4	once	14	TRBD1	CASSGDRGEETQYF	TGTGCCAGCAGCGGGGACAGGGGGGAAGAGACCCAGTACTTC
TRBJ1-1	TRBV5-1	NA	15	TRBD1	CASSFSGTEKTEAFF	TGCGCCAGCAGCTTCTCCGGGACAGAAAAAACTGAAGCTTTCTTT
TRBJ1-4	TRBV4-3	NA	16	NA	CASSQDISGTREKLFF	TGCGCCAGCAGCCAAGATATTTCCGGGACAAGAGAAAAACTGTTTTTT
TRBJ1-2	TRBV30	NA	12	NA	CAWRPRNYGYTF	TGTGCCTGGAGACCTCGGAACTATGGCTACACCTTC